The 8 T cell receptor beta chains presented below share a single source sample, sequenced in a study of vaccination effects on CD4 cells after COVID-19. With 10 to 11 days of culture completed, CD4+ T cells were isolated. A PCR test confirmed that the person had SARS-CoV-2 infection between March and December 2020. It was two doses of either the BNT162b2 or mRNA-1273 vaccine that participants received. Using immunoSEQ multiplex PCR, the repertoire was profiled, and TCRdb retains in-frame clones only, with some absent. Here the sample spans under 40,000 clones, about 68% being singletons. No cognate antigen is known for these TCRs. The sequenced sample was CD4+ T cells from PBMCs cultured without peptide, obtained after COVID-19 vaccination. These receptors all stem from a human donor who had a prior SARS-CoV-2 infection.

The DNA for the CDR3 is TGTGCCATCAGTGTTGGCGATGAGCAGTTCTTC. As protein: CAISVGDEQFF. The chain has TRBV10-3 and TRBJ2-1; D not resolved. This CDR3 comprises 11 residues. Trimming took 4 bases from V and 8 from J, leaving 6 bases between them. Looked up from germline, CDR1 is ENHRY and CDR2 is SYGVKD.

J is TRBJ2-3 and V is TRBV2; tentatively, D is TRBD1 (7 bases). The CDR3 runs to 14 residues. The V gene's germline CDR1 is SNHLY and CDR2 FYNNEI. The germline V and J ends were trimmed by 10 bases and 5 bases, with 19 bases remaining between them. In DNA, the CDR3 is TGTGCCACCAAAAGACAGGGAGGTTTAGATACGCAGTATTTT. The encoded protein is CATKRQGGLDTQYF.

CDR3 protein: CATGTGGGGYEQYF. The CDR3 DNA reads TGTGCCACCGGAACAGGGGGAGGGGGCTACGAGCAGTACTTC. The chain uses TRBV6-5 and TRBJ2-7; a possible D gene is TRBD1 (8 bases). Trimming removed 10 bases at V and 3 bases at J, with 19 bases between. CDR1 is MNHEY and CDR2 is SVGAGI in the germline V gene. This CDR3 is 14 amino acids long.

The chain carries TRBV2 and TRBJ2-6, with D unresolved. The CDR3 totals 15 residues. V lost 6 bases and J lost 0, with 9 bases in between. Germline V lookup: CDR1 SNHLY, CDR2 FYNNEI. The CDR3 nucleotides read TGTGCCAGCAGAAGATACAGCTCTGGGGCCAACGTCCTGACTTTC. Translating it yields CASRRYSSGANVLTF.

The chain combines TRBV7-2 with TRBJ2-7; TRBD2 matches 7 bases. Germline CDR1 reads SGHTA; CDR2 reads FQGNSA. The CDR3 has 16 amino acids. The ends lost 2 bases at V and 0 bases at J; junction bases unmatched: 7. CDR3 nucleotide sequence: TGTGCCAGCAGCTTAACTCTAAGCGGGGACTCCTACGAGCAGTACTTC. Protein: CASSLTLSGDSYEQYF. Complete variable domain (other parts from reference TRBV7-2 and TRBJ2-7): GAGVSQSPSNKVTEKGKDVELRCDPISGHTALYWYRQSLGQGLEFLIYFQGNSAPDKSGLPSDRFSAERTGGSVSTLTIQRTQQEDSAVYLCASSLTLSGDSYEQYFGPGTRLTVT.

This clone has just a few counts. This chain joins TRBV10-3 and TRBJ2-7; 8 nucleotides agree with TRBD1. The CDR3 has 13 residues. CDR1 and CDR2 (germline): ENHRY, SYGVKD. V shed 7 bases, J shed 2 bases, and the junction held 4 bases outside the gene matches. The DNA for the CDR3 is TGTGCCATCAAGGGACAGGAGGCCTACGAGCAGTACTTC. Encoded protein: CAIKGQEAYEQYF.

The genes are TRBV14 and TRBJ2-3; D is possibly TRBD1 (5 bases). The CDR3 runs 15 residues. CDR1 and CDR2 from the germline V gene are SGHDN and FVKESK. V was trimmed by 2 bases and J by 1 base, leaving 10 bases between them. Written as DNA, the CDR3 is TGTGCCAGCAGCCAAATGGGGCGCGGCACAGATACGCAGTATTTT. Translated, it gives CASSQMGRGTDTQYF.

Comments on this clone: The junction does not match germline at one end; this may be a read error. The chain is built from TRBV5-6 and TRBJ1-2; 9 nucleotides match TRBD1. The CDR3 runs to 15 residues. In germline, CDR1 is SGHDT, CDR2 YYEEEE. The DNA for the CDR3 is TGTGCCAGCAGCCCGAGGGGCCGGGACAGGGTTAAGGAATTCTTC. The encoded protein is CASSPRGRDRVKEFF. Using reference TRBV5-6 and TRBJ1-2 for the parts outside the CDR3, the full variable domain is DAGVTQSPTHLIKTRGQQVTLRCSPKSGHDTVSWYQQALGQGPQFIFQYYEEEERQRGNFPDRFSGHQFPNYSSELNVNALLLGDSALYLCASSPRGRDRVKEFFGSGTRLTVV.